A selection of T cell receptor beta chains follows, all from one sample in a study of post-analysis software for immune sequencing data. TCRdb reprocessed the PCR reads via MiXCR and lists one record per CDR3 protein. Of approximately 350,000 distinct CDR3 sequences listed, roughly 35% are singletons. What was sequenced was blood. Receptor source: a girl aged 5-17 years with multiple sclerosis. Both conserved end residues are part of each CDR3. Each record gives: V gene, clone size, J gene, D gene, CDR3 DNA, CDR3 protein. The D gene is left open where the match is weak. Not all rows give a size; the values are once, few, many and, for expanded clones, a class.

>TRBV2|NA|TRBJ2-1|TRBD2
TGTGCCAGCACAAAGACTAGCGGGGGGGCGGCGAATGAGCAGTTCTTC
CASTKTSGGAANEQFF
>TRBV28|once|TRBJ2-6|NA
TGTGCCAGCAGTCCAACTTCTGGGGCCAACGTCCTGACTTTC
CASSPTSGANVLTF
>TRBV6-5|few|TRBJ1-2|NA
TGTGCCAGCAGTTATTCCGGGCAATGGATGGGCTACACCTTC
CASSYSGQWMGYTF
>TRBV4-1|few|TRBJ2-7|TRBD1
TGCGCCAGCAGCCAAGGACAGGGGATTTTAAACGAGCAGTACTTC
CASSQGQGILNEQYF
>TRBV28|NA|TRBJ1-5|NA
TGTGCCAGCACCCTAGGGGGTTTTCTTAATCAGCCCCAGCATTTT
CASTLGGFLNQPQHF
>TRBV6-5|NA|TRBJ2-1|TRBD2
TGTGCCAGCAGTGATAGCGGGGGGGCCTACAATGAGCAGTTCTTC
CASSDSGGAYNEQFF
>TRBV15|once|TRBJ1-1|TRBD1
TGTGCCACCAGCAGAGGGGACAGGGGGTTCGCTGAAGCTTTCTTT
CATSRGDRGFAEAFF
>TRBV29-1|NA|TRBJ2-1|TRBD2
TGCAGCGTGTCCTCACTGCGGGGGGGAAATGAGCAGTTCTTC
CSVSSLRGGNEQFF
>TRBV7-9|NA|TRBJ1-2|TRBD1
TGTGCCAGCAGCTCATCCACGACAGGGGGGGATTACTATGGCTACACCTTC
CASSSSTTGGDYYGYTF
>TRBV28|once|TRBJ1-1|NA
TGTGCCAGCAGTTTTCGTTGGGAGGAGAGGACTGAAGCTTTCTTT
CASSFRWEERTEAFF
>TRBV10-3|few|TRBJ2-7|TRBD1
TGTGCCATCAGTTCCGGGACAGACAATTCCTACGAGCAGTACTTC
CAISSGTDNSYEQYF
>TRBV6-1|few|TRBJ1-2|NA
TGTGCCAGCAGTGAAGGGGTCTCAGGGTTTGATGGCTACACCTTC
CASSEGVSGFDGYTF
>TRBV24-1|NA|TRBJ2-1|NA
TGTGCCACCAGTGACCCCGGCGGTTACAATGAGCAGTTCTTC
CATSDPGGYNEQFF
>TRBV5-1|many|TRBJ2-7|NA
TGCGCCAGCAGCTTGTTCGGGTCCTACGAGCAGTACTTC
CASSLFGSYEQYF
>TRBV10-3|NA|TRBJ2-5|NA
TGTGCCATCAGTGAGCCAGGGACAACACTGGGGGAGACCCAGTACTTC
CAISEPGTTLGETQYF
>TRBV4-3|NA|TRBJ1-1|NA
TGCGCCAGCAGCCAGTTTCCGTACACTGAAGCTTTCTTT
CASSQFPYTEAFF
>TRBV2|many|TRBJ2-7|NA
TGTGCCAGCAGTGACGACACCAGCTACGAGCAGTACTTC
CASSDDTSYEQYF
>TRBV20-1|few|TRBJ2-5|NA
TGCAGTGCCCCCTCGCTAGGGACCCTACAAGAGACCCAGTACTTC
CSAPSLGTLQETQYF
>TRBV12-3/TRBV12-4|once|TRBJ2-1|NA
TGTGCCAGCAGTTTAACAGGAAGGATCTCCTACAATGAGCAGTTCTTC
CASSLTGRISYNEQFF
>TRBV5-5|NA|TRBJ2-5|NA
TGTGCCAGCAGCTCCGGGTCTGCGGAGACCCAGTACTTC
CASSSGSAETQYF
>TRBV20-1|NA|TRBJ1-1|NA
TGCAGTGCTAAAGGGACCGATCTGGACCCTCATCACACTGAAGCTTTCTTT
CSAKGTDLDPHHTEAFF
>TRBV7-9|NA|TRBJ1-2|NA
TGTGCCAGCAGCTTCACAGGGCCCTATGGCTACACCTTC
CASSFTGPYGYTF
>TRBV6-1|NA|TRBJ2-1|NA
TGTGCCAGCAGTGAAAGGTTTAGCGCGGGACAGCCAAACAATGAGCAGTTCTTC
CASSERFSAGQPNNEQFF
>TRBV7-8|few|TRBJ2-1|TRBD1
TGTGCCAGCAGCTTAACCCGCAGGGGGCTGAACAATGAGCAGTTCTTC
CASSLTRRGLNNEQFF
>TRBV29-1|few|TRBJ2-3|NA
TGCAGCACGACGGTAACTAGCACAGATACGCAGTATTTT
CSTTVTSTDTQYF
>TRBV4-2|NA|TRBJ2-3|NA
TGTGCCAGCAGCCATTCCTACCCCTTGAACCCGCGGGATACGCAGTATTTT
CASSHSYPLNPRDTQYF
>TRBV9|NA|TRBJ1-1|NA
TGTGCCAGCAGCGGTGGGACGGCGCGCACTGAAGCTTTCTTT
CASSGGTARTEAFF
>TRBV29-1|few|TRBJ1-2|NA
TGCAGCGTTGAACCAGGGGCGACTTTGGGCTACACCTTC
CSVEPGATLGYTF
>TRBV20-1|NA|TRBJ2-4|TRBD2
TGCAGTCCCCGACTAGCGGGGGATCCCGCTCAGTACTTC
CSPRLAGDPAQYF
>TRBV9|NA|TRBJ2-1|NA
TGTGCCAGCAGCGTAGCCCCTGGTAGGTCGACCTACAATGAGCAGTTCTTC
CASSVAPGRSTYNEQFF
>TRBV3-1|few|TRBJ1-1|NA
TGTGCCAGCAGCCAAGGAGGTGCAGCGTTGAACACTGAAGCTTTCTTT
CASSQGGAALNTEAFF
>TRBV5-1|NA|TRBJ2-7|TRBD1
TGCGCCAGCAGCCAGGACAGGGTAGTCTACGAGCAGTACTTC
CASSQDRVVYEQYF
>TRBV27|NA|TRBJ1-2|NA
TGTGCCAGCAAGTCATGGGCCGCCGGGAGCTACACCTTC
CASKSWAAGSYTF
>TRBV6-1|NA|TRBJ1-5|NA
TGTGCCAGCAGTGAAGGTCTGGGTCAGCCCCAGCATTTT
CASSEGLGQPQHF
>TRBV24-1|NA|TRBJ1-2|NA
TGTGCCACCAGTGATTTTGGCAGACGCCACTATGGCTACACCTTC
CATSDFGRRHYGYTF
>TRBV7-2|NA|TRBJ2-1|TRBD2
TGTGCCAGCAGCATGAGCGGGGGGACATACAATGAGCAGTTCTTC
CASSMSGGTYNEQFF
>TRBV20-1|NA|TRBJ2-4|NA
TGCAGTGCTAGAAACCCGGGGGAGAACAAAAACATTCAGTACTTC
CSARNPGENKNIQYF
>TRBV18|NA|TRBJ1-1|TRBD1
TGTGCCAGCTCACCGACAGGGAGGCTTTTGTCCGACACTGAAGCTTTCTTT
CASSPTGRLLSDTEAFF
>TRBV15|NA|TRBJ2-3|NA
TGTGCCACCAGCAGAAAATCGACAGATACGCAGTATTTT
CATSRKSTDTQYF
>TRBV28|NA|TRBJ2-1|NA
TGTGCCAGCAGTCCCGCCGGCGACCGCTCCTACAATGAGCAGTTCTTC
CASSPAGDRSYNEQFF
>TRBV6-5|few|TRBJ1-2|TRBD1
TGTGCCAGCAGTTACGCCCAACAGGGGGGCGGTGGCTACACCTTC
CASSYAQQGGGGYTF
>TRBV29-1|few|TRBJ2-1|NA
TGCAGCGTAGCACCAGGCAATGAGCAGTTCTTC
CSVAPGNEQFF
>TRBV7-2|NA|TRBJ2-1|TRBD2
TGTGCCAGCAGCCCACTGCGTAGCGGGGCCCTCTACAATGAGCAGTTCTTC
CASSPLRSGALYNEQFF
>TRBV3-1|NA|TRBJ2-3|NA
TGTGCCAGCAGCCAAGAGGGAGGGGGGACAGATACGCAGTATTTT
CASSQEGGGTDTQYF
>TRBV20-1|few|TRBJ1-6|NA
TGCAGTGTCAACAATTCACCCCTCCACTTT
CSVNNSPLHF
>TRBV5-5|few|TRBJ1-5|NA
TGTGCCAGCAGACCGACAGGTGACGACAATCAGCCCCAGCATTTT
CASRPTGDDNQPQHF
>TRBV29-1|few|TRBJ2-2|NA
TGCAGCGTTGAGGTGAACACCGGGGAGCTGTTTTTT
CSVEVNTGELFF
>TRBV12-3/TRBV12-4|once|TRBJ2-3|TRBD2
TGTGCCAGCAGCCTTGCTAGCGGGGGCACAGATGTGCAGTATTTT
CASSLASGGTDVQYF
>TRBV20-1|NA|TRBJ1-1|TRBD1
TGCAGTGCTAGAGGGCGGGACAGTCTACTGACTGAAGCTTTCTTT
CSARGRDSLLTEAFF
>TRBV5-1|NA|TRBJ2-5|NA
TGCGCCAGCAGCTCCCCAAGTATACCCGGTGGGGAGACCCAGTACTTC
CASSSPSIPGGETQYF
>TRBV5-1|NA|TRBJ2-2|NA
TGCGCCAGCGGAGGAGGTTCCACCGGGGAGCTGTTTTTT
CASGGGSTGELFF
>TRBV6-1|NA|TRBJ2-7|TRBD2
TGTGCCAGCAGTGAAGACCGAGGGCGGGGGGGCCTCCGCCCCGAGCAGTACTTC
CASSEDRGRGGLRPEQYF
>TRBV6-5|few|TRBJ2-5|TRBD1
TGTGCCAGCAGTTATTCCGGGACAGGGGTATTCGTGCAGTACTTC
CASSYSGTGVFVQYF